Following are 14 T cell receptor beta chains from one sample sequenced in a study of spatial heterogeneity in lung cancer. MiXCR, applied by TCRdb to the 5' RACE reads, yields one record per CDR3 protein. The data hold approximately 40,000 distinct CDR3 sequences, with about an eighth observed a single time. The time point denotes: sample taken at primary tumor resection. Whole RNA was taken from tumor, nontumor lung or frozen PBMC; it was then sequenced unsorted. The source material was PBMCs, sampled at surgery. These receptor sequences come from a male donor with early-stage non-small cell lung cancer.

CDR3 loop: CASSPFGASEQFF. The CDR3 DNA follows: TGTGCCAGCAGTCCCTTCGGGGCGAGTGAGCAGTTCTTC. This rearrangement joins TRBV28 to TRBJ2-1, with D tentatively TRBD1 or TRBD2 (5 bases each). Trimming stripped 5 bases from V and 9 bases from J, with 14 bases between. The CDR3 is 13 amino acids. Germline CDR1 MDHEN, CDR2 SYDVKM.

This clonotype was observed a handful of times. Compared with germline, one end of the junction differs, possibly owing to a read error. J is TRBJ1-1 and V is TRBV7-7; D gene ambiguous. The CDR3 sequence is 13 residues long. Germline CDR1 SSHAT, CDR2 FNYEAQ (reference sequence). CDR3: CASSHRIKSRAFF. CDR3 coding DNA: TGTGCTAGCAGCCATCGTATCAAGTCTCGGGCTTTCTTT.

There are a few counts of this clonotype. CDR3 bases: TGCGCCAGCAGCTTGGCAGGTCTAGCGGGAGTTGAGCAGTTCTTC. This sequence encodes CASSLAGLAGVEQFF. The chain uses TRBV5-1 and TRBJ2-1, with TRBD2 matching 10 bases. The V segment lost 0 bases and the J segment 9 bases; nucleotides outside the gene matches: 6. Germline CDR1 is SGHRS and CDR2 is YFSETQ. CDR3 length: 15 residues. The entire variable domain, with the rest obtained from reference TRBV5-1 and TRBJ2-1, is as follows: KAGVTQTPRYLIKTRGQQVTLSCSPISGHRSVSWYQQTPGQGLQFLFEYFSETQRNKGNFPGRFSGRQFSNSRSEMNVSTLELGDSALYLCASSLAGLAGVEQFFGPGTRLTVL.

This rearrangement joins TRBV12-3 or TRBV12-4 to TRBJ2-4; 8 bases match TRBD2. The CDR3 has 16 amino acids. With 5 bases clipped from V and 2 bases from J, the junction kept 8 bases outside the gene matches. CDR3 residues: CASSRGGATTKNIQYF. The CDR3 region has the DNA TGTGCCAGCAGTCGGGGGGGAGCAACGACCAAAAACATTCAGTACTTC.

Only a few counts were recorded for this clonotype. The chain uses TRBV10-3 and TRBJ2-7; 8 nucleotides align to TRBD2. CDR1 and CDR2 from the germline V gene are ENHRY and SYGVKD. V trimming: 8 bases; J trimming: 2 bases; junction bases outside the gene matches: 8. CDR3 length: 14 residues. CDR3 protein: CAIASGGGTYEQYF. DNA for the CDR3: TGTGCCATCGCGAGCGGGGGTGGCACCTACGAGCAGTACTTC.

In its sample, this clonotype was seen many times. The DNA of the CDR3 is TGCGCCAGCAGCTTGGTTGGCAGGGGGGAGACCCAGTACTTC. Translated: CASSLVGRGETQYF. The gene calls are TRBV5-1 and TRBJ2-5; TRBD1 matches at 7 bases. The CDR3 consists of 14 residues. Germline-derived CDR1 and CDR2 are SGHRS and YFSETQ. The junction had 4 bases not matched to a gene; V was cut back by 0 bases and J by 5 bases.

This clonotype was detected a few times. The CDR3 sequence is CASSLGGGRTHEQYF. The CDR3 DNA is TGCGCCAGCAGCTTGGGCGGGGGACGTACCCACGAGCAGTACTTC. The rearrangement joins TRBV5-1 to TRBJ2-7; 7 nucleotides agree with TRBD2. Germline values: CDR1 SGHRS, CDR2 YFSETQ. The CDR3 is 15 amino acids. After removal of 0 bases from V and 5 bases from J, the junction contained 8 bases not matched to a gene.

A few counts support this clonotype. The chain is built from TRBV9 and TRBJ1-5, with D possibly matching TRBD1 (5 bases). Germline V lookup: CDR1 SGDLS, CDR2 YYNGEE. V lost 2 bases and J 5 bases, leaving 8 bases between the germline ends. The CDR3 has 13 amino acids. The CDR3 sequence is CASSVQGDQPQHF. The CDR3 DNA is TGTGCCAGCAGCGTGCAGGGTGATCAGCCCCAGCATTTT. The full variable domain, rest sourced from reference TRBV9 and TRBJ1-5, is DSGVTQTPKHLITATGQRVTLRCSPRSGDLSVYWYQQSLDQGLQFLIQYYNGEERAKGNILERFSAQQFPDLHSELNLSSLELGDSALYFCASSVQGDQPQHFGDGTRLSIL.

The rearrangement joins TRBV12-3 or TRBV12-4 to TRBJ2-7; D remains ambiguous. The CDR3 contains 14 residues. Trimming stripped 4 bases from V and 1 base from J, with 11 bases between. The CDR3 DNA sequence: TGTGCCAGCAGTTCCCAGTTACTTTCCTACGAGCAGTACTTC. Translated: CASSSQLLSYEQYF.

The chain links TRBV12-3 or TRBV12-4 to TRBJ2-1, with D possibly called TRBD1 or TRBD2 (5 bases each). The V end was cut by 6 bases, the J end by 12 bases, with 18 bases between. The CDR3 spans 13 residues. The CDR3 DNA follows: TGTGCCAGCAGGCCCCCGGGACCGCCACGGCAGTTCTTC. Residues: CASRPPGPPRQFF.

This clonotype was detected only a few times. This chain links TRBV4-2 with TRBJ1-4, with unresolved D. Trimming cost V 3 bases and J 4 bases, with 9 bases left between them. Germline loops: CDR1 LGHNA, CDR2 YNFKEQ. CDR3 length: 14 amino acids. For the CDR3, the DNA is TGTGCCAGCAGCCAGACAAGCAATAATGAAAAACTGTTTTTT. It codes for CASSQTSNNEKLFF.

The V call is TRBV20-1, the J call TRBJ2-3; 8 bases line up with TRBD1. J lost 5 bases, V lost 0 bases, and 7 bases had no gene match. Germline V gives CDR1 DFQATT, CDR2 SNEGSKA (reference sequence). CDR3 length: 15 residues. CDR3 amino acids: CSARDHRGAQDTQYF. The CDR3, as DNA: TGCAGTGCTAGAGATCACAGGGGGGCACAAGATACGCAGTATTTT.

V usage is TRBV10-3 and J usage is TRBJ1-6, with TRBD1 matching 9 bases. V lost 2 bases and J lost 11; bases outside the gene matches: 13. Germline values: CDR1 ENHRY, CDR2 SYGVKD. The CDR3 spans 17 residues. CDR3 coding DNA: TGTGCCATCAGTGAGAGTTCCCGGGACAGGGTTAGTGCACCCCTCCACTTT. Translating it yields CAISESSRDRVSAPLHF.

This clonotype was detected only a few times. The chain carries TRBV29-1 and TRBJ2-3; 8 nucleotides align to TRBD2. This CDR3 is built from 12 residues. The ends lost 7 bases at V and 2 bases at J; junction bases unmatched: 2. The germline gives CDR1 SQVTM, CDR2 ANQGSEA. The CDR3 nucleotides read TGCAGCGCTGGACTAGCCACAGATACGCAGTATTTT. Translated, it gives CSAGLATDTQYF.